These 14 T cell receptor beta chains were all obtained from the same sample, sequenced in a study of control samples from healthy donors and cancer patients. Clones were sequenced by immunoSEQ multiplex PCR, and TCRdb holds only the in-frame ones, with some missing. Of 390,000 or so clones in the sample, 75% to 95% were seen once. Sequencing was performed on PBMCs. These receptors all stem from a man aged 40-49 years with head and neck cancer.

V and J are TRBV11-2 and TRBJ1-2, with unresolved D. Trimming removed 0 bases from V and 6 bases from J, with 14 bases in between. The CDR3 runs to 15 residues. Germline values: CDR1 SGHAT, CDR2 FQNNGV. The CDR3 here is CASSLDPKVGDGYTF. The DNA for the CDR3 is TGTGCCAGCAGCTTAGATCCGAAGGTGGGAGATGGCTACACCTTC.

This chain connects TRBV20-1 to TRBJ1-1, with D possibly TRBD1 on 6 matching bases. The ends were cut back, 3 bases at V and 3 bases at J, with 14 bases in the middle. CDR1 DFQATT and CDR2 SNEGSKA come from the germline V gene (reference sequence). This CDR3 is built from 14 residues. The CDR3 nucleotides are TGCAGTGCTAGTGGGCAGGGGAGCGACACTGAAGCTTTCTTT. Residues: CSASGQGSDTEAFF.

The chain uses TRBV19 and TRBJ2-5; 13 nucleotides agree with TRBD2. Germline values: CDR1 LNHDA, CDR2 SQIVND (reference sequence). J was trimmed by 5 bases and V by 4 bases; bases with no gene match: 10. The CDR3 covers 17 residues. The CDR3 loop reads CASSTRTSGSVWETQYF. The CDR3 bases are TGTGCCAGTAGTACCAGGACTAGCGGGAGTGTTTGGGAGACCCAGTACTTC.

This clone was seen only once. The V gene is TRBV25-1, the J gene TRBJ2-1; 7 bases fit TRBD2. The trim removed 2 bases at V and 5 bases at J, leaving 6 bases unmatched. The CDR3 is 15 amino acids. Looked up from germline, CDR1 is MGHDK and CDR2 is SYGVNS. The CDR3 DNA reads TGTGCCAGCAGTGAACCCGGGACTATAGACAATGAGCAGTTCTTC. Its translation: CASSEPGTIDNEQFF.

This chain joins TRBV11-3 and TRBJ2-7, with TRBD2 as a possible D gene (6 bases). The germline gives CDR1 SGHNT, CDR2 YENEEA. The CDR3 runs 13 residues. Trimming removed 5 bases at V and 4 bases at J, with 12 bases between. CDR3 protein: CASSLTGRYEQYF. The CDR3 nucleotides read TGTGCCAGCAGCCTGACGGGGAGGTACGAGCAGTACTTC.

On this clone: Other DNA sequences in this specimen translate into the identical CDR3. The chain couples TRBV2 to TRBJ1-1; D is uncertain. CDR3 size: 11 residues. Trimming pared 5 bases from V and 0 bases from J, leaving 1 base between. CDR1 is SNHLY, CDR2 FYNNEI, per germline. CDR3 protein: CASSLNTEAFF. The DNA of the CDR3 is TGTGCCAGCAGTTTGAACACTGAAGCTTTCTTT.

In the case of this clone: At one end the junction does not follow the germline gene, possibly because of a read error. V and J are TRBV7-2 and TRBJ2-4, with a possible D match to TRBD1 (6 bases). The CDR3 covers 15 residues. Germline lookup yields CDR1 SGHTA and CDR2 FQGNSA. Written as DNA, the CDR3 is TGTGCCAGCAGCATAGCCGGGACATTAAAAAACATTCAGTACTTC. Amino acid sequence: CASSIAGTLKNIQYF.

The chain recombines TRBV5-6 with TRBJ1-2; 11 positions match TRBD1. Germline CDR1 and CDR2: SGHDT and YYEEEE. After removal of 4 bases from V and 7 bases from J, the junction contained 3 bases not matched to a gene. The CDR3 totals 13 residues. The CDR3 sequence is CASSIGTGGGYTF. The CDR3 DNA is TGTGCCAGCAGCATAGGGACAGGGGGTGGCTACACCTTC.

The chain is built from TRBV27 and TRBJ2-5; D may be TRBD2 (7 bases). Germline V gene data show CDR1 as MNHEY and CDR2 as SMNVEV (reference sequence). The CDR3 spans 14 residues. V was shortened by 5 bases and J by 6 bases, with 16 bases between the two germline ends. This CDR3 is CASSKGGVGKTQYF. CDR3 nucleotides: TGTGCCAGCAGTAAGGGGGGGGTAGGAAAGACCCAGTACTTC.

The chain couples TRBV29-1 to TRBJ1-3; D gene ambiguous. Germline CDR1 is SQVTM and CDR2 is ANQGSEA. This CDR3 region has 14 residues. Trimming cost V 3 bases and J 1 base, with 10 bases left between them. The CDR3 is CSVDFSLSGNTIYF. CDR3 bases: TGCAGCGTTGATTTTTCTTTATCTGGAAACACCATATATTTT.

The V and J genes are TRBV6-6 and TRBJ2-7; D gene uncertain. The length of the CDR3 is 15 residues. CDR1 and CDR2 from the germline V gene are MNHNY and SVGAGI (reference sequence). With 2 bases removed from V and 2 bases from J, the gap between germline ends came to 13 bases. This CDR3 reads CASSYKSGLTYEQYF. For the CDR3, the DNA is TGTGCCAGCAGTTACAAGTCAGGATTGACCTACGAGCAGTACTTC.

The V gene is TRBV28, the J gene TRBJ1-3; no clear D gene. The CDR3 consists of 12 residues. Germline lookup yields CDR1 MDHEN and CDR2 SYDVKM. The V end lost 9 bases, the J end lost 0 bases, and 6 bases lay between the germline ends. DNA of the CDR3: TGTGCCAGTTCCGGCTCTGGAAACACCATATATTTT. Encoded protein: CASSGSGNTIYF.

This clone was observed once. The rearrangement joins TRBV4-1 to TRBJ1-5, with unresolved D. The CDR3 is 20 amino acids. The V and J ends lost 0 bases and 0 bases respectively, with 21 bases between them. Germline CDR1 MGHRA, CDR2 YSYEKL. The CDR3 coding sequence is TGCGCCAGCAGCCAAGAAATTAAGGGAAAAGTTACTTATAGCAATCAGCCCCAGCATTTT. It is translated as CASSQEIKGKVTYSNQPQHF.

The CDR3 loop is CASSGRTGSYGYTF. In nucleotides, the CDR3 is TGTGCCAGCAGCGGACGGACAGGGAGCTATGGCTACACCTTC. This rearrangement joins TRBV9 to TRBJ1-2, with TRBD1 matching 8 bases. The CDR3 runs to 14 residues. Germline V gene sequence: CDR1 SGDLS, CDR2 YYNGEE. J lost 4 bases, V lost 3 bases, and 5 bases had no gene match.